The source of this TCR beta chain is a study of T cell responses to AZD1222 COVID-19 vaccine. Assay used: immunoSEQ multiplex PCR; TCRdb lists only in-frame clones, some missing. The data hold about 39,000 clones, with 88% observed a single time. The CDR3 runs 18 residues. V lost 4 bases, J lost 0 bases, and 11 bases stayed unmatched. From germline, CDR1 is SGDLS and CDR2 YYNGEE. The specimen was peripheral blood, collected 28 days after the second AZD1222 dose. The source of this sequence is an adult who received the AZD1222 COVID-19 vaccine. The chain joins TRBV9 to TRBJ2-3; 10 bases fit TRBD2. The CDR3 DNA reads as TGTGCCAGCAGCTTACGAGCGGGAGGGGGCTCTAGCACAGATACGCAGTATTTT. Translation gives CASSLRAGGGSSTDTQYF. Drawing the rest from reference TRBV9 and TRBJ2-3, the complete variable domain is DSGVTQTPKHLITATGQRVTLRCSPRSGDLSVYWYQQSLDQGLQFLIQYYNGEERAKGNILERFSAQQFPDLHSELNLSSLELGDSALYFCASSLRAGGGSSTDTQYFGPGTRLTVL.